One sample yielded the 31 T cell receptor beta chains listed below, sequenced in a study of cytomegalovirus exposure and HLA in healthy donors. In the PCR, 60 Vbeta and 13 Jbeta primers were used. Here immunoSEQ multiplex PCR was the method, and the copy in TCRdb shows in-frame clones only, minus some. This table has fewer than 200,000 clones, more than 70% appearing once. The specimen was PBMCs. Every receptor here comes from a woman aged 50 to 60 in good health and CMV-seropositive.

The gene calls are TRBV7-3 and TRBJ2-5, with D possibly TRBD1 on 6 matching bases. CDR1 SGHTA and CDR2 FQGTGA come from the germline V gene. The CDR3 has 13 amino acids. Trimming took 3 bases from V and 5 from J, leaving 10 bases between them. CDR3 in DNA: TGTGCCAGCAGCTTCAACAGGGAGGAGACCCAGTACTTC. Its translation: CASSFNREETQYF.

This clone occurred a few times. The chain recombines TRBV6-5 with TRBJ2-7, with D perhaps TRBD1 (5 bases). V dropped 4 bases and J dropped 7 bases, with 17 bases sitting between them. The CDR3 is made up of 14 amino acids. Germline lookup yields CDR1 MNHEY and CDR2 SVGAGI. The chain's CDR3 is CASSFMTQALEQYF. CDR3 coding DNA: TGTGCCAGCAGTTTCATGACACAGGCCTTGGAGCAGTACTTC.

The chain recombines TRBV4-1 with TRBJ2-3, with 8 bases identical to TRBD2. The junction had 17 bases not matched to a gene; V was cut back by 4 bases and J by 5 bases. CDR3 length: 18 residues. The V gene's germline CDR1 is MGHRA and CDR2 YSYEKL. CDR3 region: CASSLEGVAGPWGDTQYF. The CDR3, as DNA: TGCGCCAGCAGCCTAGAAGGAGTAGCGGGACCTTGGGGAGATACGCAGTATTTT.

The chain is built from TRBV7-2 and TRBJ1-2; a possible D gene is TRBD1 (6 bases). Germline V CDR1 and CDR2: SGHTA, FQGNSA. V was trimmed by 1 base and J by 4 bases, leaving 16 bases between them. This CDR3 has 16 amino acids. For the CDR3, the DNA is TGTGCCAGCAGCTTAGGCTTTCCAGGGGCCTCCTATGGCTACACCTTC. This sequence encodes CASSLGFPGASYGYTF. The full variable domain, rest sourced from reference TRBV7-2 and TRBJ1-2, is GAGVSQSPSNKVTEKGKDVELRCDPISGHTALYWYRQSLGQGLEFLIYFQGNSAPDKSGLPSDRFSAERTGGSVSTLTIQRTQQEDSAVYLCASSLGFPGASYGYTFGSGTRLTVV.

The rearrangement links TRBV7-2 to TRBJ2-5, with 9 bases fitting TRBD1. From germline, CDR1 is SGHTA and CDR2 FQGNSA. The CDR3 loop spans 14 amino acids. The junction had 10 bases not matched to a gene; V was cut back by 1 base and J by 13 bases. DNA of the CDR3: TGTGCCAGCAGCTTAGGAATGGGGACAGGGACAGGGTACTTC. It specifies CASSLGMGTGTGYF.

The chain couples TRBV18 to TRBJ2-1, with D maybe TRBD1 (5 bases). This CDR3 spans 14 amino acids. Germline values: CDR1 KGHSH, CDR2 LQKENI. With 3 bases removed from V and 5 bases from J, the gap between germline ends came to 11 bases. The CDR3 DNA is TGTGCCAGCTCACCGAGCAGGGCCGACAATGAGCAGTTCTTC. It yields the protein CASSPSRADNEQFF. The full variable domain, in which reference TRBV18 and TRBJ2-1 provide the parts outside the CDR3, is NAGVMQNPRHLVRRRGQEARLRCSPMKGHSHVYWYRQLPEEGLKFMVYLQKENIIDESGMPKERFSAEFPKEGPSILRIQQVVRGDSAAYFCASSPSRADNEQFFGPGTRLTVL.

V is TRBV7-3 and J is TRBJ1-1, with D maybe TRBD1 (5 bases). The CDR3 sequence is 13 residues long. CDR1 SGHTA and CDR2 FQGTGA come from the germline V gene. The V end was cut by 5 bases, the J end by 5 bases, with 12 bases between. The CDR3 protein is CASSQGLGTEAFF. DNA for the CDR3: TGTGCCAGCAGCCAGGGCCTTGGGACTGAAGCTTTCTTT.

The chain links TRBV4-1 to TRBJ2-1, with a tentative D call TRBD2 (6 bases). V was cut by 0 bases and J by 1 base, with 7 bases left in between. CDR1 and CDR2 (germline): MGHRA, YSYEKL. This CDR3 comprises 15 residues. CDR3 bases: TGCGCCAGCAGCCAAGACGGGGGATCCTACAATGAGCAGTTCTTC. Its translation: CASSQDGGSYNEQFF.

This chain connects TRBV5-6 to TRBJ2-3, with TRBD2 matching over 13 bases. This CDR3 contains 17 residues. The germline CDR1 and CDR2 sequences are SGHDT and YYEEEE. V lost 1 base and J lost 6; bases outside the gene matches: 8. The CDR3: CASSLYGLAGDEDTQYF. The DNA of the CDR3 is TGTGCCAGCAGCTTGTATGGACTAGCGGGAGATGAGGATACGCAGTATTTT. Variable domain in full (rest from reference TRBV5-6 and TRBJ2-3): DAGVTQSPTHLIKTRGQQVTLRCSPKSGHDTVSWYQQALGQGPQFIFQYYEEEERQRGNFPDRFSGHQFPNYSSELNVNALLLGDSALYLCASSLYGLAGDEDTQYFGPGTRLTVL.

On this clone itself: Other DNA sequences from this sample encode an identical CDR3 as well. The J gene is TRBJ1-5, the V gene TRBV29-1; perhaps TRBD1 as D (6 bases). Germline V gene lookup returns CDR1 SQVTM and CDR2 ANQGSEA. The V end was cut by 4 bases, the J end by 0 bases, with 7 bases between. The CDR3 totals 13 residues. In DNA form, the CDR3 reads TGCAGCGTTGGAGGGGGTAGCAATCAGCCCCAGCATTTT. Amino acids: CSVGGGSNQPQHF.

Worth noting for this clone: The junction shows a germline mismatch at one end, possibly a read error. V usage is TRBV6-5 and J usage is TRBJ2-1, with TRBD2 matching 10 bases. Looked up from germline, CDR1 is MNHEY and CDR2 is SVGAGI. This CDR3 is 13 amino acids long. CDR3 sequence reads: CASGTSVSNEQLF. The CDR3, as DNA: TGTGCCAGCGGGACTAGCGTTTCAAATGAGCAGCTCTTC.

This sequence joins TRBV29-1 and TRBJ1-2; D not certain. V gave up 7 bases and J gave up 2 bases, with 8 bases separating them. The CDR3 loop spans 11 amino acids. Germline values: CDR1 SQVTM, CDR2 ANQGSEA. As DNA, the CDR3 is TGCAGCGGAGGGTGGAACTATGGCTACACCTTC. This sequence encodes CSGGWNYGYTF. Variable domain in full (rest from reference TRBV29-1 and TRBJ1-2): SAVISQKPSRDICQRGTSLTIQCQVDSQVTMMFWYRQQPGQSLTLIATANQGSEATYESGFVIDKFPISRPNLTFSTLTVSNMSPEDSSIYLCSGGWNYGYTFGSGTRLTVV.

The count of this clone is one. This sequence joins TRBV5-5 and TRBJ2-7, with a tentative D call TRBD2 (7 bases). This CDR3 contains 15 residues. The germline V and J ends were trimmed by 0 bases and 3 bases, with 13 bases remaining between them. CDR1 SGHKS and CDR2 YYEKEE come from the germline V gene (reference sequence). The CDR3 sequence is CASSLVRGGYYEQYF. The CDR3 DNA is TGTGCCAGCAGCTTGGTCAGGGGAGGGTACTACGAGCAGTACTTC. The entire variable domain, with the rest obtained from reference TRBV5-5 and TRBJ2-7, is as follows: DAGVTQSPTHLIKTRGQQVTLRCSPISGHKSVSWYQQVLGQGPQFIFQYYEKEERGRGNFPDRFSARQFPNYSSELNVNALLLGDSALYLCASSLVRGGYYEQYFGPGTRLTVT.

A remark on this clone: At one boundary the junction diverges from the germline segment, which might be a read error. V and J are TRBV2 and TRBJ1-6; 7 bases are a match to TRBD1. Germline loops: CDR1 SNHLY, CDR2 FYNNEI. The CDR3 is 10 amino acids. The CDR3 sequence: CASGPGTALF. The DNA of the CDR3 is TGTGCCAGCGGACCCGGGACAGCCCTCTTT.

This clone was found once. V is TRBV5-1 and J is TRBJ2-2; TRBD1 might be the D (6 bases). The CDR3 extends over 14 amino acids. Germline CDR1 reads SGHRS; CDR2 reads YFSETQ. V was pared by 6 bases and J by 7 bases, with 16 bases between. CDR3: CASNPRGTGGELFF. In DNA, the CDR3 is TGCGCCAGCAACCCCAGGGGAACCGGCGGGGAGCTGTTTTTT.

This clone has only a few counts. The J gene is TRBJ2-7, the V gene TRBV28; 7 bases line up with TRBD2. From germline, CDR1 is MDHEN and CDR2 SYDVKM. With 5 bases clipped from V and 4 bases from J, the junction kept 2 bases outside the gene matches. The CDR3 sequence is 12 residues long. CDR3 loop: CASSGGGYEQYF. CDR3 sequence (DNA): TGTGCCAGCAGTGGGGGGGGATACGAGCAGTACTTC.

V usage is TRBV21-1 and J usage is TRBJ1-1; the table's D call of TRBD1 was not tested on the DNA. TRBV21-1 is a known pseudogene. There are 16 residues in the CDR3. The CDR3: CASSQGDSRSGTEAFF. The DNA for the CDR3 is TGTGCCAGCAGCCAAGGGGACAGTCGGTCGGGCACTGAAGCTTTCTTT.

The chain couples TRBV7-3 to TRBJ2-3, with 12 bases lining up with TRBD2. This CDR3 has 16 amino acids. Germline loops: CDR1 SGHTA, CDR2 FQGTGA. Trimming at V came to 3 bases and at J to 2 bases, leaving 3 bases not matched to a gene. CDR3 region: CASSLRLAGDTDTQYF. In nucleotides, the CDR3 is TGTGCCAGCAGCTTGAGACTAGCGGGGGACACAGATACGCAGTATTTT.

In its sample, this clone was seen a few times. The chain joins TRBV19 to TRBJ2-3, with D possibly matching TRBD2 (5 bases). The germline V gene has CDR1 LNHDA and CDR2 SQIVND (reference sequence). This CDR3 has 16 amino acids. Trimming took 6 bases from V and 0 from J, leaving 16 bases between them. The CDR3 region is CASSFLSGASTDTQYF. The CDR3 bases are TGTGCCAGTAGCTTCCTAAGCGGAGCTAGCACAGATACGCAGTATTTT.

The chain combines TRBV7-6 with TRBJ2-6; 9 bases map to TRBD2. The CDR3 has 17 amino acids. Unmatched junction bases numbered 7, after V lost 3 bases and J lost 4 bases. Looked up from germline, CDR1 is SGHVS and CDR2 is FNYEAQ. As DNA, the CDR3 is TGTGCCAGCAGCTTGAGCGGGGGGCCTACCGGGGCCAACGTCCTGACTTTC. This codes for CASSLSGGPTGANVLTF.

The rearrangement joins TRBV5-4 to TRBJ1-2; D is perhaps TRBD1 (5 bases). Germline V gene lookup returns CDR1 SGHNT and CDR2 YYREEE (reference sequence). The V and J ends lost 3 bases and 8 bases respectively, with 17 bases between them. The CDR3 has 14 amino acids. The CDR3 reads CASSSPRGGWGYTF. For the CDR3, the DNA is TGTGCCAGCAGCTCACCTAGGGGTGGCTGGGGCTACACCTTC.

V gene TRBV6-5 combines with J gene TRBJ1-5; D call uncertain. Per germline, CDR1 MNHEY and CDR2 SVGAGI. The CDR3 is 16 amino acids. V was cut by 2 bases and J by 4 bases, with 15 bases left in between. The CDR3: CASSYGFPGSNQPQHF. The CDR3, as DNA: TGTGCCAGCAGTTACGGATTTCCCGGGTCGAATCAGCCCCAGCATTTT.

The chain uses TRBV19 and TRBJ2-5, with D perhaps matching TRBD2 (7 bases). The CDR3 is 19 residues long. The germline V gene encodes CDR1 LNHDA and CDR2 SQIVND (reference sequence). V dropped 4 bases and J dropped 4 bases, with 28 bases sitting between them. Written as DNA, the CDR3 is TGTGCCAGTAGTACCGGGCCCCCCGGACAGAAAGGGGGGGGAGAGACCCAGTACTTC. Protein sequence: CASSTGPPGQKGGGETQYF. Complete variable domain (other parts from reference TRBV19 and TRBJ2-5): DGGITQSPKYLFRKEGQNVTLSCEQNLNHDAMYWYRQDPGQGLRLIYYSQIVNDFQKGDIAEGYSVSREKKESFPLTVTSAQKNPTAFYLCASSTGPPGQKGGGETQYFGPGTRLLVL.

This sequence joins TRBV9 and TRBJ2-2; 12 positions match TRBD2. The ends lost 4 bases at V and 3 bases at J; junction bases unmatched: 4. There are 16 residues in the CDR3. Germline values: CDR1 SGDLS, CDR2 YYNGEE. DNA of the CDR3: TGTGCCAGCAGCATACTAGCGGGAGGTGACACCGGGGAGCTGTTTTTT. Translation: CASSILAGGDTGELFF.

A single count supports this clone. This chain uses TRBV5-1 with TRBJ2-2, with a possible D match to TRBD2 (6 bases). This CDR3 has 15 residues. With 2 bases removed from V and 3 bases from J, the gap between germline ends came to 11 bases. Germline V gene sequence: CDR1 SGHRS, CDR2 YFSETQ. Here the CDR3 reads CASSFLGSDTGELFF. Written as DNA, the CDR3 is TGCGCCAGCAGCTTTCTCGGGAGCGACACCGGGGAGCTGTTTTTT.

This chain connects TRBV25-1 to TRBJ2-1; TRBD1 matches at 8 bases. The CDR3 extends over 17 amino acids. CDR1 and CDR2 from the germline V gene are MGHDK and SYGVNS. The ends lost 3 bases at V and 7 bases at J; junction bases unmatched: 14. The CDR3, as DNA: TGTGCCAGCAGTGACCCCCGCCCCGGACAGGGTTGGAATGAGCAGTTCTTC. It codes for CASSDPRPGQGWNEQFF.

The CDR3 bases are TGTGCCAGCAGCCCCGAGCCCCTTTTCCTCCGCCGGTACACTGAAGCTTTCTTT. Translation: CASSPEPLFLRRYTEAFF. The rearrangement uses TRBV11-2 and TRBJ1-1; D ambiguous. Trimming removed 5 bases from V and 3 bases from J, with 25 bases in between. CDR1 is SGHAT, CDR2 FQNNGV, per germline. The CDR3 has 18 amino acids.

Only a few counts were recorded for this clone. The rearrangement uses TRBV6-5 and TRBJ2-5; D remains ambiguous. Germline CDR1 is MNHEY and CDR2 is SVGAGI. This CDR3 is 13 amino acids long. Trimming removed 4 bases at V and 5 bases at J, with 11 bases between. CDR3 coding DNA: TGTGCCAGCAGTTCCAGCGAGATGGAGACCCAGTACTTC. This sequence encodes CASSSSEMETQYF.

This clone was detected a few times. This chain connects TRBV5-1 to TRBJ2-7; 9 bases agree with TRBD2. The CDR3 extends over 15 amino acids. Germline CDR1 and CDR2: SGHRS and YFSETQ. The V segment lost 0 bases and the J segment 2 bases; nucleotides outside the gene matches: 3. CDR3 sequence: CASSLAAGGTYEQYF. The CDR3 DNA follows: TGCGCCAGCAGCTTGGCAGCGGGAGGCACCTACGAGCAGTACTTC.

V gene TRBV4-2 combines with J gene TRBJ2-7, with 8 bases matching TRBD2. The ends lost 4 bases at V and 1 base at J; junction bases unmatched: 6. This CDR3 has 15 amino acids. Germline V gives CDR1 LGHNA, CDR2 YNFKEQ. Here the CDR3 reads CASSRPGLVSYEQYF. Written as DNA, the CDR3 is TGTGCCAGCAGCCGCCCGGGACTAGTTTCCTACGAGCAGTACTTC.

The chain employs TRBV30 and TRBJ1-2; D unresolved. V lost 1 base and J lost 0, with 3 bases in between. Germline CDR1 reads GTSNPN; CDR2 reads SVGIG (reference sequence). This CDR3 spans 12 amino acids. The CDR3 DNA reads as TGTGCCTGGAGTGCTTCTAACTATGGCTACACCTTC. Translated, it gives CAWSASNYGYTF.